This entry features one T cell receptor beta chain sequence. Its target antigen remains unknown. The record has no base qualities; no much larger clone is one base away. V is shortened by 1 base, J by 4 bases, and the region joining them spans 7 bases. For CDR1 and CDR2, the germline V gene lists SGHTA and FQGNSA. The CDR3 goes from the cysteine to the phenylalanine over 14 residues. This entry keeps only the CDR3 DNA: 42 bases, framed from base 1. The immunoSEQ Assay was used to sequence TCRbeta CDR3 regions. After extraction, genomic DNA underwent amplification by bias-controlled multiplex PCR, followed by high-throughput sequencing. Concerning the study's data processing: To quantify the absolute abundance of every unique TCRbeta CDR3 region, sequences were collapsed and filtered. Usable DNA was measured by amplifying reference genes present in all nucleated cells, and TCRbeta template counts were normalized to that usable DNA to estimate T cell fraction. Repertoire TCRs were annotated as SARS-CoV-2-specific by exact matching of V gene, CDR3 amino acid sequence and J gene to a known reactive TCR set. The reference SARS-CoV-2 TCR set was obtained from MIRA and was filtered for enrichment in COVID-19-positive ImmuneCODE repertoires, whereby public or cross-reactive TCRs were removed. Drawing on the MIRA antigens, annotated TCRs were analysed further at the level of specific ORF or position within ORF. Breadth was defined as the number of annotated unique rearrangements divided by the total number of unique productive rearrangements, and depth was defined as the summed frequency of the annotated unique rearrangements. Two-sided Wilcoxon rank-sum tests were used to compare TCR breadth between groups. Held by TCRdb, this immuneACCESS table contains in-frame sequences only and omits some clones. Under half of the omission traces to an unresolved V gene where checked; the cause of the rest is unknown. D and trimming were read from the DNA, whereas the V and J calls and clone size are those reported in that table. Within this sample are fewer than 400,000 clones, with approximately 90% of them counted one time only. The ten largest clones represent 3% to 3.5% of the sample.

The sample is drawn from a study of Ad26.COV2.S vaccination and SARS-CoV-2 variants (TCRdb year 2021). For context, the study as a whole: Vaccine-arm donors came from COV1001, a multicentre, randomized, double-blind, placebo-controlled phase I-IIa trial of Ad26.COV2.S in healthy adults. Ad26.COV2.S was administered intramuscularly at 5 x 10^10 or 1 x 10^11 viral particles, either as a single shot or as two shots given 56 days apart. TCRbeta repertoire sequencing served as the tool for gauging how specific and how broad the SARS-CoV-2-reactive T cell receptors were following Ad26.COV2.S vaccination. The TCR-sequenced set comprised approximately 32 samples: approximately 19 Ad26.COV2.S vaccine recipients, 5 placebo recipients and 8 SARS-CoV-2 convalescent individuals. Participants in the trial were split at random into five groups of five each, receiving low-dose or high-dose Ad26.COV2.S once or twice, or else placebo on both occasions. Investigators remained blinded to trial group allocation during experiments and outcome assessment.

Overall study results and their limits: Substantial breadth of spike-specific CD8+ and CD4+ T cell responses was reported after vaccination. Ad26.COV2.S recipients had higher spike-specific TCR breadth than placebo recipients (P = 0.0014). The study lacked the statistical power to compare responses across vaccine doses or regimens. Vaccine and placebo recipients had comparable non-spike TCR breadth, which fits with the vaccine containing only spike. According to the authors, total T cell responses may have been underestimated by the TCR breadth and depth analyses.

Per the publication, the treatment or condition label means: some 20 received Ad26.COV2.S at low or high dose, single or two shots; 5 received placebo; per-sample allocation not given. For vaccine and placebo recipients, repertoires were sequenced using samples collected on day 63 after the first injection. Between 29 July and 7 August 2020, Cohort 1b enrolled some 25 adults aged 18-55 years at one site in Boston, USA. Ad26.COV2.S was a replication-incompetent adenovirus type 26 vector expressing a prefusion-stabilized SARS-CoV-2 spike protein from the original Wuhan strain. The sequence came from a person aged 18-60 years who received the Ad26.COV2.S COVID-19 vaccine or a placebo. The sample was peripheral blood, taken in a trial of Ad26.COV2.S vaccine versus placebo. Recombination connected TRBV7-2 to TRBJ2-2; the D gene identity is not certain. The CDR3 protein: CASSLDQTTGELFF. The sequence in DNA is TGTGCCAGCAGCTTAGACCAGACCACCGGGGAGCTGTTTTTT.